This is a list of T cell receptor beta chains from one sample in a study of cytomegalovirus exposure and HLA in healthy donors. This table comes from immunoSEQ multiplex PCR, and its TCRdb copy is limited to in-frame clones, with some not included. This sample has approximately 110,000 clones, with 60% to 85% found just once. Sample: PBMCs. The receptors stem from a man aged 45-60 years in good health and CMV-seronegative. Both conserved end residues are part of each CDR3. Each record gives: clone size, J gene, V gene, D gene, CDR3 DNA, CDR3 protein. A D gene is named only where the DNA matches it firmly. The listing skips clone size in some rows; elsewhere it reads once, few, many or a size class.

>few|TRBJ1-1|TRBV5-4|.
TGTGCCAGCAGCTTGGATCCGAGGAACACTGAAGCTTTCTTT
CASSLDPRNTEAFF
>.|TRBJ1-2|TRBV6-1|.
TGTGCCAGCGCCCCGTGGGGCCTCTATGGCTACACCTTC
CASAPWGLYGYTF
>few|TRBJ2-1|TRBV19|.
TGTGCCAGTAGCCCCCCGGGTGTTATTAGAGATGAGCAGTTCTTC
CASSPPGVIRDEQFF
>.|TRBJ1-2|TRBV7-9|.
TGTTCCAGCAGCCCTCAGGTCGTTTCTAACTATGGCTACACCTTC
CSSSPQVVSNYGYTF
>once|TRBJ2-5|TRBV5-4|.
TGTGCCAGCAGCGCGCAGGGATTTCAAGAGACCCAGTACTTC
CASSAQGFQETQYF
>few|TRBJ2-5|TRBV29-1|TRBD2
TGCAGCGTTGGACTAGCGGGGCAGGAGACCCAGTACTTC
CSVGLAGQETQYF
>.|TRBJ2-2|TRBV11-3|.
TGTGCCAGCAGCTTAAGTGGTCAGGGGAACACCGGGGAGCTGTTTTTT
CASSLSGQGNTGELFF
>.|TRBJ1-2|TRBV4-3|.
TGCGCCAGCAGCCAAGATACAGGGTACTATGGCTACACCTTC
CASSQDTGYYGYTF
>few|TRBJ1-2|TRBV6-6|TRBD1
TGTGCCAGCAGTTACTCGTTAGGGACAGGGTTTTACGGCTACACCTTC
CASSYSLGTGFYGYTF
>.|TRBJ2-7|TRBV2|TRBD2
TGTGCCAGCAGTCTTGAGCGGGGGGGTTACGAGCAGTACTTC
CASSLERGGYEQYF
>few|TRBJ1-4|TRBV25-1|.
TGTGCCAGCTCCAAGCCGGGGGATGAAAAACTGTTTTTT
CASSKPGDEKLFF
>once|TRBJ1-2|TRBV6-5|.
TGTGCCAGCAGTCCCCAGGGGAGCTACTATGGCTACACCTTC
CASSPQGSYYGYTF
>few|TRBJ2-3|TRBV2|.
TGTGCCAGCAGTGCAAGCGCGAATACGCAGTATTTT
CASSASANTQYF
>once|TRBJ1-1|TRBV18|TRBD1
TGTGCCAGCTCCCCGAGACAGGGGGGGAAATCCACTGAAGCTTTCTTT
CASSPRQGGKSTEAFF
>few|TRBJ2-1|TRBV4-1|TRBD2
TGCGCCAGCAGCCTCCTACTAGCGGGGATGGGCAATGAGCAGTTCTTC
CASSLLLAGMGNEQFF
>.|TRBJ1-6|TRBV7-8|.
TGTGCCAGCAGCTTAGGGATTGAGGATTCACCCCTCCACTTT
CASSLGIEDSPLHF
>.|TRBJ2-1|TRBV7-2|.
TGTGCCAGCAGCTTAAACCGGGTGGCAAATGAGCAGTTCTTC
CASSLNRVANEQFF
>few|TRBJ2-2|TRBV5-4|TRBD1
TGTGCCAGCAGCCCCAGAAGAGGAACAGGGGGCGTGGAGCTGTTTTTT
CASSPRRGTGGVELFF
>.|TRBJ2-5|TRBV9|.
TGTGCCAGCAGCCGGTCCCAAGAGACCCAGTACTTC
CASSRSQETQYF
>.|TRBJ1-2|TRBV19|.
TGTGCCAGTAGTTTTTCCAGGGGACACAACTATGGCTACACCTTC
CASSFSRGHNYGYTF
>.|TRBJ2-3|TRBV7-3|TRBD2
TGTGCCAGCAGCCGGACTAGCGGCCACACAGATACGCAGTATTTT
CASSRTSGHTDTQYF
>few|TRBJ1-1|TRBV19|.
TGTGCCAGTAGTATAGATCCGGCCGGGGCTGAAGCTTTCTTT
CASSIDPAGAEAFF
>.|TRBJ1-1|TRBV7-9|.
TGTGCCACCCCCCACCTTGACGGAGATGGGACTGAAGCTTTCTTT
CATPHLDGDGTEAFF
>.|TRBJ2-7|TRBV6-5|TRBD2
TGTGCCGGCGGCCGGGACTACGTCTACGAGCAGTACTTC
CAGGRDYVYEQYF
>.|TRBJ2-1|TRBV4-1|.
TGCGCCAGCAGCCAAGGAGAGGGTAGCTCCTACAATGAGCAGTTCTTC
CASSQGEGSSYNEQFF
>.|TRBJ2-2|TRBV19|.
TGTGCCAGTAGTAAGTTGGTAGCGAACACCGGGGAGCTGTTTTTT
CASSKLVANTGELFF
>few|TRBJ2-5|TRBV6-1|.
TGTGCCAGCAGTGAACGGCCGGGAGCGGACCAGTACTTC
CASSERPGADQYF
>once|TRBJ1-3|TRBV7-3|.
TGTGCCAGCAGCCTGGCTGGGGGGGGCTCTGGAAACACCATATATTTT
CASSLAGGGSGNTIYF
>.|TRBJ2-3|TRBV7-2|TRBD1
TGTGCCAGCAGCTTTTGGGACAGGGCCAGAGATACGCAGTATTTT
CASSFWDRARDTQYF
>.|TRBJ1-6|TRBV6-5|.
TGTGCCAGCAGTCCAACAGTTAGCTATAATTCACCCCTCCACTTT
CASSPTVSYNSPLHF
>.|TRBJ1-4|TRBV2|.
TGTGCCAGCAGTGAAGGTGGTGGAGCCCATGAAAAACTGTTTTTT
CASSEGGGAHEKLFF
>.|TRBJ2-1|TRBV2|TRBD2
TGTGCCAGCCGACTAGCGGGGGGCTCCTACAATGAGCAGTTCTTC
CASRLAGGSYNEQFF
>.|TRBJ1-5|TRBV28|TRBD1
TGTGCCAGCAGCCATGACAGGGGTCAGCCCCAGCATTTT
CASSHDRGQPQHF
>few|TRBJ1-3|TRBV4-2|.
TGTGCCAGCAGCCAAGGCGTGGCGGGGGCTGGAAACACCATATATTTT
CASSQGVAGAGNTIYF
>few|TRBJ1-1|TRBV29-1|.
TGCAGCGTTGTAGTCGGCCAAGGGGGCACTGAAGCTTTCTTT
CSVVVGQGGTEAFF
>.|TRBJ1-1|TRBV6-6|.
TGTGCCAGCAGTTACTCCCAGATGAACACTGAAGCTTTCTTT
CASSYSQMNTEAFF
>.|TRBJ1-1|TRBV7-9|TRBD1
TGTTCCAGCAGCTCCCCCCAACAGGGGCACATCATGAACACTGAAGCTTTCTTT
CSSSSPQQGHIMNTEAFF
>.|TRBJ1-1|TRBV7-2|.
TGTGCCAGCAGCTTCTACTCAAGGGGTACTGAAGCTTTCTTT
CASSFYSRGTEAFF
>.|TRBJ2-4|TRBV28|.
TGTGCCAGCAGTGGGGCGGGGGCCCCTTCTCGTTGGGCGGGGCGGACGAAAAACATTCAGTACTTC
CASSGAGAPSRWAGRTKNIQYF
>.|TRBJ2-2|TRBV4-3|.
TGCGCCAGCAGCCTCCTTAACCCGGGACAGGAAGGAGAGGGGGGGTCCGGGGAGCTGTTTTTT
CASSLLNPGQEGEGGSGELFF
>.|TRBJ2-3|TRBV7-8|.
TGTGCCAGCAGCTTAGGCTATTACTCCACAGATACGCAGTATTTT
CASSLGYYSTDTQYF
>few|TRBJ2-1|TRBV19|.
TGTGCCAGTAGTATAGATCTTAATACCTACGTTTCCAATGAGCAGTTCTTC
CASSIDLNTYVSNEQFF
>.|TRBJ1-1|TRBV2|TRBD1
TGTGCCAACCCGGGACAGCACACTGAAGCTTTCTTT
CANPGQHTEAFF
>.|TRBJ1-3|TRBV2|.
TGTGCCAGCAGTGAAATGGCAGCTGGAAACACCATATATTTT
CASSEMAAGNTIYF
>.|TRBJ1-2|TRBV4-3|TRBD1
TGCGCCAGCAGCCAAGATCCCCCCAGCAGGGGGTACTATGGCTACACCTTC
CASSQDPPSRGYYGYTF
>.|TRBJ2-3|TRBV5-1|.
TGCGCCAGCACCCGTGGGGCAACGACAGATACGCAGTATTTT
CASTRGATTDTQYF
>.|TRBJ1-5|TRBV6-1|.
TGTGCCAGCAGTGAAGCGTTTTATAGCAATCAGCCCCAGCATTTT
CASSEAFYSNQPQHF
>few|TRBJ2-1|TRBV6-1|TRBD2
TGTGCCAGCAGTGAAGCTTTCAGGAGCGGGGGAAGAAATGAGCAGTTCTTC
CASSEAFRSGGRNEQFF
>.|TRBJ2-4|TRBV2|.
TGTGCCAGCAGTGCGACATTTCTAGCCAAAAACATTCAGTACTTC
CASSATFLAKNIQYF
>.|TRBJ2-1|TRBV2|TRBD2
TGTGCCAGCGGATCGGGCGGGGGGAGCAATGAGCAGTTCTTC
CASGSGGGSNEQFF
>.|TRBJ2-1|TRBV6-5|TRBD2
TGTGCCAGCAGCCAACCGGGACTAGCGTTCAATGAGCAGTTCTTC
CASSQPGLAFNEQFF
>.|TRBJ1-2|TRBV27|TRBD1
TGTGCCAGCAGTTTAACCGGGACAGGGTTTGGGGGCTACACCTTC
CASSLTGTGFGGYTF